This TCR beta chain was found in a study of shared clonotypes between healthy human individuals. Trimming pared 3 bases from V and 0 bases from J, leaving 12 bases between. The CDR3 has 16 residues. Germline-derived CDR1 and CDR2 are SEHNR and FQNEAQ (reference sequence). Details on this clone: Its antigen is as yet unknown.

Only CD45RO-negative cells positively selected for CCR7 counted as naive CD8 cells, so terminally differentiated effector memory CD45RA+ cells were excluded. Findings and caveats of the study: Measured sharing among donors was expected to vary with sequencing depth. Among non-shared clonotypes, generation probabilities were lower than among those shared by all four donors.

The authors loaded roughly 200 ng DNA, roughly 33,000 T cell genomes, into sorted-subset replicate PCRs. The table came from immunoSEQ multiplex PCR; TCRdb's copy has only in-frame clones and leaves some out. Counted here are approximately 810,000 clones, approximately 92% occurring once; the ten biggest clones make up 24%. Sample: naive CD8+ T cells sorted from blood. The source is a man in his thirties or forties in good health. This rearrangement joins TRBV7-9 to TRBJ2-1; the D gene is possibly TRBD2 (5 bases). The DNA of the CDR3 is TGTGCCAGCAGCTTTCTAGCTAGAAGCTCCTACAATGAGCAGTTCTTC. This sequence encodes CASSFLARSSYNEQFF. Variable domain in full (rest from reference TRBV7-9 and TRBJ2-1): DTGVSQNPRHKITKRGQNVTFRCDPISEHNRLYWYRQTLGQGPEFLTYFQNEAQLEKSRLLSDRFSAERPKGSFSTLEIQRTEQGDSAMYLCASSFLARSSYNEQFFGPGTRLTVL.